This T cell receptor beta chain was sequenced for a study of cytomegalovirus exposure and HLA in healthy donors. This CDR3 region has 17 residues. V lost 1 base and J lost 9, with 22 bases in between. The germline gives CDR1 SGHTA, CDR2 FQGNSA. A remark on this clone: Its antigen is unidentified.

The PCR contained 60 Vbeta and 13 Jbeta primers. Under the authors' procedure: In a later analysis, 80 million to 100 million unique TCR beta chains included roughly 11 million shared by two or more donors. Here immunoSEQ multiplex PCR was the method, and the copy in TCRdb shows in-frame clones only, minus some. V and J calls and clone size follow that table, whereas D and trimming were derived from the DNA. Recorded here are 160,000 or so clones; the top ten clones represent roughly 2%. Study results and caveats: The study designated 150 or so TCR beta chains cytomegalovirus-associated. According to reports, the classifier identified cytomegalovirus status with high specificity and sensitivity.

Sampled while nominally healthy, donors likely had unrecorded immune exposures. This chain uses TRBV7-2 with TRBJ2-1, with a weak D call TRBD2 (6 bases). This sequence originates from a man aged 30 to 39 in good health and CMV-seronegative. Sequencing was carried out using PBMCs. In DNA, the CDR3 is TGTGCCAGCAGCTTAGAATCCGCGGGGCGTTACATGGGTGAGCAGTTCTTC. It specifies CASSLESAGRYMGEQFF.